This section outlines one TCR beta chain sequence together with its context. The data were obtained in a study of blood T cell repertoires in COVID-19. Study summary: Sources were T cells, B-cell-depleted T cells, or PBMCs; the material itself was cDNA or gDNA.

The CDR3 extends over 17 amino acids. Unmatched junction bases numbered 15, after V lost 4 bases and J lost 6 bases. Germline CDR1 is LGHNA and CDR2 is YSLEER. Per the original methods: Amplified reference gene primers provided the basis for estimating nucleated cell counts. Repertoires were generated with immunoSEQ multiplex PCR, while TCRdb's copy carries only in-frame clones and drops some. V, J and clone size derive from that table, while D and trimming were established from the DNA sequence. The sample lists about 220,000 clones, approximately 85% seen once, with under 2.5% in the top ten. The rearrangement uses TRBV4-3 and TRBJ1-1, with 9 bases fitting TRBD1. What was sequenced was peripheral blood. This clonotype was sampled from a woman in her 70s with COVID-19, enrolled during active disease. This chain's CDR3 is CASSLSWTGVVKAEAFF. In DNA form, the CDR3 reads TGCGCCAGCAGCCTCTCATGGACAGGGGTAGTAAAGGCTGAAGCTTTCTTT.